This TCR beta chain was sequenced in a study of blood T cell repertoires in COVID-19. Assay used: immunoSEQ multiplex PCR; TCRdb lists only in-frame clones, some missing. The table records about 480,000 clones, around 88% of them present only once. The CDR3 has 14 amino acids. Trimming took 3 bases from V and 4 from J; bases not matched to a gene: 5. The germline gives CDR1 SGHVS, CDR2 FQNEAQ. Sequencing was done on a sample of peripheral blood. The gene calls are TRBV7-8 and TRBJ1-1, with 7 bases fitting TRBD1. The sequence was collected from a woman between 45 and 65 years old with COVID-19, enrolled during active disease. CDR3 nucleotide sequence: TGTGCCAGCAGCTTCAGCCGGGACAGCACTGAAGCTTTCTTT. Amino acid sequence: CASSFSRDSTEAFF.